This T cell receptor beta chain came from a study of patients and donors after allogeneic stem cell transplantation. TCRdb re-derived calls from the RT-PCR reads in MiXCR, one entry per CDR3 protein. The sample holds about 960,000 distinct CDR3 sequences, under 20% seen once. This clonotype has more than one count but fewer than ten. The junction had 12 bases not matched to a gene; V was cut back by 8 bases and J by 5 bases. The CDR3 totals 16 residues. Germline loops: CDR1 ENHRY, CDR2 SYGVKD. The sequenced sample was blood, either unsorted or a sorted T cell fraction (not recorded which). This rearrangement joins TRBV10-3 to TRBJ2-3, with 11 bases that match TRBD1. The receptor was isolated from a human donor who was either an allogeneic HSCT recipient or a stem cell or donor lymphocyte infusion donor (not recorded which). It is not recorded whose cells these are; they may come from a transplant donor. Written as DNA, the CDR3 is TGTGCCATCGCCCTAACAGGACAGGGGGCAAGAGATACGCAGTATTTT. This sequence encodes CAIALTGQGARDTQYF.